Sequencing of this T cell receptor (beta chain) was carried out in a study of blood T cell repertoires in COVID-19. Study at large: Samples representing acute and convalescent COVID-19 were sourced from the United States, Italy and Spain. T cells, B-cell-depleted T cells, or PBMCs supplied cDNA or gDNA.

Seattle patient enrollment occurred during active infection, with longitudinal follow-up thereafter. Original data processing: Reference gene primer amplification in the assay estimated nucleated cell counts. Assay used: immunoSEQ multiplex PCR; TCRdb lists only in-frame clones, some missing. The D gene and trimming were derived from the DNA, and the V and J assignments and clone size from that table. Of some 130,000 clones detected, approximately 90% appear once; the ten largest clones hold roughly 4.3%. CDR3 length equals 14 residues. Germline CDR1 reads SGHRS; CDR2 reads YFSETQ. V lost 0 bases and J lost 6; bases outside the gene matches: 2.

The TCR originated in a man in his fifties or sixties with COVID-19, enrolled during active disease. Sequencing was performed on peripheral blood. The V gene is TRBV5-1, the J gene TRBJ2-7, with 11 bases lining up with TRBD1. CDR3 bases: TGCGCCAGCAGCTTGGGGACAGGGGGCTTCGAGCAGTACTTC. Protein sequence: CASSLGTGGFEQYF.